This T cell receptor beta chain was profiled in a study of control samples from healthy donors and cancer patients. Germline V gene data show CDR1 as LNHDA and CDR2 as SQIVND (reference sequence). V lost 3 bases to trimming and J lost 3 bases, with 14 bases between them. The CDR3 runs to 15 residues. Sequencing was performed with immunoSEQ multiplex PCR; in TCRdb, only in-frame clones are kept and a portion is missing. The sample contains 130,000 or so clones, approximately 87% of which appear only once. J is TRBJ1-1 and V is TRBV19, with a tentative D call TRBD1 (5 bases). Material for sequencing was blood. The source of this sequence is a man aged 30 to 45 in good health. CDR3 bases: TGTGCCAGTAGTATCGGGGCGCGTAGACACACTGAAGCTTTCTTT. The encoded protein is CASSIGARRHTEAFF.